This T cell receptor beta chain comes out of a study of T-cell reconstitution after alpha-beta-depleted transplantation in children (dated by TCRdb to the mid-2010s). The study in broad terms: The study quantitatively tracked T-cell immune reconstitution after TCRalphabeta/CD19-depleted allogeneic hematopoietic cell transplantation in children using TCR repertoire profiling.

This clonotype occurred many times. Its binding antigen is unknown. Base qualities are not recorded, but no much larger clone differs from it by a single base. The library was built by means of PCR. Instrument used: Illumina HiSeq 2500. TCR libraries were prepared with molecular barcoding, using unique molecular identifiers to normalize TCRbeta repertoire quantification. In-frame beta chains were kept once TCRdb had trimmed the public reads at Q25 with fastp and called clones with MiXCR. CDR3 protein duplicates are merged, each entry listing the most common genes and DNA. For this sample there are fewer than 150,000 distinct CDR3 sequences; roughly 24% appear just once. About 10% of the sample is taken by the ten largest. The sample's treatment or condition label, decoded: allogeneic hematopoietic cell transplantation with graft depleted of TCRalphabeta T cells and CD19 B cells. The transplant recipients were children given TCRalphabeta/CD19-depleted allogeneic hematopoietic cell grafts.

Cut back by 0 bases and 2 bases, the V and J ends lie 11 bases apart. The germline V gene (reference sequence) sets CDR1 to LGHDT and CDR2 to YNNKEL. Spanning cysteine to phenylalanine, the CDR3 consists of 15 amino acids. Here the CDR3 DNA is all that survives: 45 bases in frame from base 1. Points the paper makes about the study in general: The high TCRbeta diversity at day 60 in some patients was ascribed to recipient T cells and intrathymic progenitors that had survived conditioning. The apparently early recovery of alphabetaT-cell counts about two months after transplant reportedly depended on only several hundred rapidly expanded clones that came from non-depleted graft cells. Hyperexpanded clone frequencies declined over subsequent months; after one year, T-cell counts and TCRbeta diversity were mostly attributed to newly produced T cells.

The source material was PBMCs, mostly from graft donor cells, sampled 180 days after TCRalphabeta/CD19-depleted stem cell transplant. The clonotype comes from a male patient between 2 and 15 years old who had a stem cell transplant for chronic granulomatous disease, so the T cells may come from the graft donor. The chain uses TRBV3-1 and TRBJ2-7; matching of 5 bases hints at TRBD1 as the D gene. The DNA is TGTGCCAGCAGCCAAGATCGGGCAGGGCCCTACGAGCAGTACTTC. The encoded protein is CASSQDRAGPYEQYF.